The clone carrying this T cell receptor beta chain was seen only once. The data belong to a study of blood T cell repertoires in COVID-19. Study-level background: Both acute and convalescent COVID-19 samples were obtained from the United States, Italy and Spain. In each case, the material was cDNA or gDNA derived from T cells, B-cell-depleted T cells, or PBMCs.

Authors' data handling: Nucleated cell counts were estimated from reference gene primer amplification. Using immunoSEQ multiplex PCR, the repertoire was profiled, and TCRdb retains in-frame clones only, with some absent. From that table come the V and J calls and clone size; the DNA was used to work out D and trimming. Altogether about 120,000 clones are present, approximately 82% being singletons, with the ten largest covering around 7.6%. The sequence derives from a man between 65 and 85 years old with active or convalescent COVID-19. Source material: peripheral blood.

CDR3 amino acids: CAWSVAGALYEQYF. Here the CDR3 DNA reads TGTGCCTGGAGTGTTGCTGGGGCCCTCTACGAGCAGTACTTC. The chain combines TRBV30 with TRBJ2-7, with a possible D match to TRBD1 (5 bases). Germline assignment: CDR1 GTSNPN and CDR2 SVGIG (reference sequence). With 0 bases removed from V and 3 bases from J, the gap between germline ends came to 12 bases. The CDR3 length is 14 residues.